A single sample is the source of the 15 T cell receptor beta chains below, sequenced in a study of monozygotic twins with inflammatory bowel disease. TCRdb re-called the 5' RACE reads; one entry per CDR3 protein, DNA not given. Its table lists about 150,000 distinct CDR3 sequences. Source material: blood. Receptors originate from a human donor with ulcerative colitis or Crohn's disease, or a healthy co-twin of an affected twin (not recorded which).

This chain's CDR3 is CASRLTDTGELFF. V gene TRBV2 combines with J gene TRBJ2-2. CDR1 and CDR2 (germline): SNHLY, FYNNEI. This CDR3 spans 13 amino acids.

The CDR3 loop is CSARGKDRGRGRDTQYF. The chain uses TRBV20-1 and TRBJ2-3; TCRdb's D gene call, TRBD1, goes unchecked for lack of DNA. CDR1 is DFQATT and CDR2 is SNEGSKA in the germline V gene (reference sequence). The CDR3 runs 17 residues.

This rearrangement joins TRBV29-1 to TRBJ2-7; absent DNA, TCRdb's TRBD1 call cannot be checked. Germline CDR1 and CDR2: SQVTM and ANQGSEA. The CDR3 consists of 14 residues. This CDR3 reads CSGRTGVSSYEQYF.

The genes are TRBV5-1 and TRBJ2-5. Germline V lookup: CDR1 SGHRS, CDR2 YFSETQ. The CDR3 is 12 amino acids. This CDR3 reads CASSLYQETQYF.

V usage is TRBV11-2 and J usage is TRBJ1-1. The germline V gene encodes CDR1 SGHAT and CDR2 FQNNGV. The CDR3 has 14 residues. This CDR3 reads CASSLDRGNTEAFF.

This chain joins TRBV6-5 and TRBJ1-5; without DNA, the TCRdb call of TRBD1 cannot be checked. Germline V CDR1 and CDR2: MNHEY, SVGAGI. CDR3 length: 14 amino acids. CDR3 amino acids: CASSYRTGGEPQHF.

The chain has TRBV5-1 and TRBJ2-6. The CDR3 runs 15 residues. The V gene's germline CDR1 is SGHRS and CDR2 YFSETQ. The CDR3 region is CASSLGSSGANVLTF.

This sequence joins TRBV20-1 and TRBJ1-5; TCRdb's D call, TRBD1, is unchecked because there is no DNA. The CDR3 is 16 residues long. Germline-derived CDR1 and CDR2 are DFQATT and SNEGSKA (reference sequence). CDR3 sequence: CSARQGAGGRNQPQHF.

The chain recombines TRBV20-1 with TRBJ1-1; the TCRdb D gene call, TRBD1, has no DNA to confirm it. CDR1 and CDR2 from the germline V gene are DFQATT and SNEGSKA (reference sequence). CDR3 length: 13 amino acids. CDR3 in amino acids: CSAGGQGRTEAFF.

The V and J genes are TRBV7-9 and TRBJ2-2. Germline-derived CDR1 and CDR2 are SEHNR and FQNEAQ (reference sequence). This CDR3 has 15 amino acids. Here the CDR3 reads CASSTKLANTGELFF.

This chain connects TRBV7-6 to TRBJ2-2; there is no DNA to check the TCRdb D call of TRBD1. Germline-derived CDR1 and CDR2 are SGHVS and FNYEAQ. This CDR3 region has 14 residues. The CDR3 is CASSLAGGVGELFF.

The V gene is TRBV18, the J gene TRBJ2-2; the TCRdb D gene call, TRBD1, has no DNA to confirm it. The CDR3 is 16 amino acids. Germline V CDR1 and CDR2: KGHSH, LQKENI. CDR3 sequence reads: CASSPIGQENTGELFF.

The chain is built from TRBV11-2 and TRBJ1-1. The CDR3 extends over 14 amino acids. Germline V CDR1 and CDR2: SGHAT, FQNNGV. CDR3 region: CASSLRVIGTEAFF.

The CDR3 sequence: CASSTPSGRAYNEQFF. The V gene is TRBV19, the J gene TRBJ2-1; TCRdb's assignment of TRBD2 cannot be checked, as there is no DNA. CDR1 is LNHDA, CDR2 SQIVND, per germline (reference sequence). CDR3 length equals 16 residues.

This CDR3 is CASSLRGFQETQYF. V is TRBV5-1 and J is TRBJ2-5. This CDR3 has 14 amino acids. The germline gives CDR1 SGHRS, CDR2 YFSETQ.